These 25 T cell receptor beta chains were all obtained from the same sample, sequenced in a study of blood T cell repertoires in COVID-19. Only in-frame clones appear in the TCRdb table, and some are missing; sequencing was by immunoSEQ multiplex PCR. Found here are 160,000 or so clones, approximately 88% of them singletons; the top ten hold 3.5% to 4%. The specimen sequenced was peripheral blood. The receptors come from an older woman who had recovered from COVID-19.

For the CDR3, the DNA is TGCGCCAGCAGTGAGTCGAAGGGGGACACCGGGGAGCTGTTTTTT. It specifies CASSESKGDTGELFF. This chain links TRBV10-1 with TRBJ2-2; tentative D call: TRBD1 (6 bases). Trimming pared 0 bases from V and 3 bases from J, leaving 8 bases between. Germline V lookup: CDR1 WNHNN, CDR2 SYGVQD (reference sequence). The CDR3 is made up of 15 amino acids.

This clone was recorded a few times. The chain employs TRBV6-1 and TRBJ1-1; D remains unclear. V was cut by 1 base and J by 0 bases, with 9 bases left in between. CDR3 length equals 15 residues. The germline V gene encodes CDR1 MNHNS and CDR2 SASEGT. The CDR3 nucleotides are TGTGCCAGCAGTGAAGTTACGGGGTTGAACACTGAAGCTTTCTTT. Its protein product is CASSEVTGLNTEAFF.

This chain joins TRBV4-1 and TRBJ2-1, with 8 positions matching TRBD2. CDR1 and CDR2 from the germline V gene are MGHRA and YSYEKL. This CDR3 is built from 17 residues. Trimming cost V 5 bases and J 8 bases; bases outside gene matches: 17. CDR3 sequence: CASSSRGSGGLPHEQFF. Here the CDR3 DNA reads TGCGCCAGCAGCTCCCGGGGGAGCGGGGGTCTTCCTCATGAGCAGTTCTTC.

V is TRBV28 and J is TRBJ1-1, with D unclear. Germline CDR1 reads MDHEN; CDR2 reads SYDVKM. Trimming shortened V by 5 bases and J by 10 bases, and 14 bases separated the two germline ends. CDR3 length: 12 residues. CDR3 bases: TGTGCCAGCAGTCTTAGCGACATCCGAGCTTTCTTT. Amino acids: CASSLSDIRAFF.

This chain joins TRBV5-1 and TRBJ2-3, with D unresolved. This CDR3 comprises 14 residues. Germline CDR1 and CDR2: SGHRS and YFSETQ. V was cut by 0 bases and J by 4 bases, with 9 bases left in between. For the CDR3, the DNA is TGCGCCAGCAGCTTGGGACACCCTGCAGATACGCAGTATTTT. The encoded protein is CASSLGHPADTQYF.

This rearrangement joins TRBV29-1 to TRBJ2-1; D is ambiguous. Germline CDR1 and CDR2: SQVTM and ANQGSEA. CDR3 length equals 11 residues. The V gene lost 2 bases and the J gene lost 9 bases, with 8 bases spanning the gap. The CDR3 DNA reads TGCAGCGTTGAAAACTTCCCTGAGCAGTTCTTC. This encodes CSVENFPEQFF.

This chain uses TRBV5-1 with TRBJ2-3; 10 bases line up with TRBD1. V lost 4 bases, J lost 5 bases, and 4 bases stayed unmatched. From germline, CDR1 is SGHRS and CDR2 YFSETQ. The CDR3 is made up of 14 amino acids. The CDR3 region has the DNA TGCGCCAGCAGCACCGGGACAGGGGAAGATACGCAGTATTTT. This gives the protein CASSTGTGEDTQYF.

The chain combines TRBV11-2 with TRBJ2-7; 7 nucleotides match TRBD1. CDR1 is SGHAT and CDR2 is FQNNGV in the germline V gene. The CDR3 consists of 11 residues. V was clipped by 8 bases and J by 6 bases; unmatched bases: 4. The CDR3 bases are TGTGCCAGCGCACAGGGGAGCGAGCAGTACTTC. It specifies CASAQGSEQYF. The complete variable domain, with remaining parts taken from reference TRBV11-2 and TRBJ2-7, reads EAGVAQSPRYKIIEKRQSVAFWCNPISGHATLYWYQQILGQGPKLLIQFQNNGVVDDSQLPKDRFSAERLKGVDSTLKIQPAKLEDSAVYLCASAQGSEQYFGPGTRLTVT.

This chain connects TRBV19 to TRBJ2-2; 8 bases map to TRBD1. Germline CDR1 reads LNHDA; CDR2 reads SQIVND (reference sequence). J lost 5 bases, V lost 5 bases, and 13 bases had no gene match. This CDR3 has 17 amino acids. The CDR3 loop is CASSHPPGTGATGELFF. The CDR3 DNA sequence: TGTGCCAGTAGTCACCCTCCCGGGACAGGTGCAACCGGGGAGCTGTTTTTT.

V and J are TRBV9 and TRBJ2-3; 7 bases fit TRBD2. V dropped 2 bases and J dropped 2; count of bases not matched to a gene: 5. The CDR3 consists of 15 residues. The germline gives CDR1 SGDLS, CDR2 YYNGEE. The CDR3 DNA is TGTGCCAGCAGCGTGCGGGACTACCTCACAGATACGCAGTATTTT. This gives the protein CASSVRDYLTDTQYF.

V usage is TRBV28 and J usage is TRBJ2-1, with TRBD1 identical over 9 bases. CDR3 length equals 15 residues. Germline values: CDR1 MDHEN, CDR2 SYDVKM. V dropped 6 bases and J dropped 1; count of bases not matched to a gene: 4. The chain's CDR3 is CASRSGQGSYNEQFF. The DNA for the CDR3 is TGTGCCAGCAGAAGTGGACAGGGGTCCTACAATGAGCAGTTCTTC.

The chain uses TRBV19 and TRBJ1-5; 9 nucleotides match TRBD1. V shed 5 bases, J shed 2 bases, and the junction held 7 bases outside the gene matches. Per germline, CDR1 LNHDA and CDR2 SQIVND (reference sequence). The CDR3 consists of 16 residues. Here the CDR3 DNA reads TGTGCCAGTAGTCCCCTGGGACAGGGTGGCAATCAGCCCCAGCATTTT. Translating gives CASSPLGQGGNQPQHF.

The gene calls are TRBV4-3 and TRBJ1-5; TRBD1 might be the D (6 bases). Trimming cost V 0 bases and J 7 bases, with 13 bases left between them. CDR3 length: 15 residues. Germline values: CDR1 LGHNA, CDR2 YSLEER. The DNA of the CDR3 is TGCGCCAGCAGCCAAGAACAGGGCGCCGGGCAGCCCCAGCATTTT. The encoded protein is CASSQEQGAGQPQHF.

The chain recombines TRBV6-1 with TRBJ1-3; D remains unclear. The length of the CDR3 is 14 residues. Germline V lookup: CDR1 MNHNS, CDR2 SASEGT. Between the trimmed V and J ends, which lost 1 base and 0 bases, there was a span of 4 bases. CDR3 in amino acids: CASSEDFSGNTIYF. The CDR3 nucleotides are TGTGCCAGCAGTGAAGACTTCTCTGGAAACACCATATATTTT.

The CDR3, as DNA: TGCGCCAGCAGATTGACTAGCGAGGCCACAGATACGCAGTATTTT. Its protein is CASRLTSEATDTQYF. The rearrangement joins TRBV5-1 to TRBJ2-3; 8 bases are shared with TRBD2. Trimming at V came to 5 bases and at J to 2 bases, leaving 7 bases not matched to a gene. Per germline, CDR1 SGHRS and CDR2 YFSETQ. The CDR3 runs to 15 residues.

The genes are TRBV7-9 and TRBJ1-1, with TRBD1 matching over 7 bases. Germline V gene lookup returns CDR1 SEHNR and CDR2 FQNEAQ (reference sequence). The CDR3 runs 15 residues. The ends lost 1 base at V and 8 bases at J; junction bases unmatched: 10. The CDR3 DNA is TGTGCCAGCAGCTTAGTCTCCGGGACAGTGGGCGAAGCTTTCTTT. Protein sequence: CASSLVSGTVGEAFF.

This chain joins TRBV19 and TRBJ1-1; D remains unclear. This CDR3 is 13 amino acids long. In germline, CDR1 is LNHDA, CDR2 SQIVND (reference sequence). Trimming took 4 bases from V and 0 from J, leaving 6 bases between them. CDR3 DNA: TGTGCCAGTAGTACCAGGATGAACACTGAAGCTTTCTTT. This codes for CASSTRMNTEAFF.

This chain connects TRBV7-8 to TRBJ1-1; D unresolved. This CDR3 comprises 13 residues. The V end was cut by 4 bases, the J end by 1 base, with 7 bases between. Germline CDR1 is SGHVS and CDR2 is FQNEAQ. The CDR3 protein is CASSSHRNTEAFF. As DNA, the CDR3 is TGTGCCAGCAGCTCTCACAGGAACACTGAAGCTTTCTTT.

V gene TRBV5-1 combines with J gene TRBJ1-5, with a possible D match to TRBD1 (6 bases). From germline, CDR1 is SGHRS and CDR2 YFSETQ. V was clipped by 7 bases and J by 4 bases, with 21 bases between them. The CDR3 consists of 16 residues. CDR3 sequence reads: CASSPQGIGVNQPQHF. CDR3 nucleotide sequence: TGCGCCAGCTCACCCCAGGGGATTGGGGTAAATCAGCCCCAGCATTTT. The variable domain in full, with the rest retrieved from reference TRBV5-1 and TRBJ1-5, is KAGVTQTPRYLIKTRGQQVTLSCSPISGHRSVSWYQQTPGQGLQFLFEYFSETQRNKGNFPGRFSGRQFSNSRSEMNVSTLELGDSALYLCASSPQGIGVNQPQHFGDGTRLSIL.

The V gene is TRBV7-3, the J gene TRBJ2-1, with 9 bases lining up with TRBD2. Looked up from germline, CDR1 is SGHTA and CDR2 is FQGTGA. V dropped 2 bases and J dropped 8; count of bases not matched to a gene: 7. This CDR3 is built from 15 residues. The CDR3 reads CASSLASGAPYEQFF. The CDR3 bases are TGTGCCAGCAGCTTAGCTAGCGGGGCCCCCTATGAGCAGTTCTTC.

CDR3 loop: CASSLIANYGYTF. The CDR3 nucleotides read TGTGCCAGCAGTTTGATAGCTAACTATGGCTACACCTTC. The J gene is TRBJ1-2, the V gene TRBV28; D is unclear. The CDR3 has 13 residues. V lost 3 bases, J lost 0 bases, and 5 bases lay in between. Germline V gives CDR1 MDHEN, CDR2 SYDVKM.

The chain employs TRBV29-1 and TRBJ1-1, with D possibly being TRBD1 (5 bases). V lost 4 bases and J lost 5, with 20 bases in between. The germline CDR1 and CDR2 sequences are SQVTM and ANQGSEA. This CDR3 is 15 amino acids long. CDR3 loop: CSVAPPGREETEAFF. The CDR3, as DNA: TGCAGCGTTGCGCCCCCTGGCAGGGAGGAGACTGAAGCTTTCTTT.

This rearrangement joins TRBV9 to TRBJ2-3; D not certain. With 2 bases removed from V and 0 bases from J, the gap between germline ends came to 7 bases. The germline gives CDR1 SGDLS, CDR2 YYNGEE. This CDR3 spans 14 amino acids. The CDR3 nucleotides are TGTGCCAGCAGCGTTCTTTCGAGCACAGATACGCAGTATTTT. Encoded protein: CASSVLSSTDTQYF.

The rearrangement uses TRBV19 and TRBJ2-7; maybe TRBD1 (5 bases). With 7 bases removed from V and 5 bases from J, the gap between germline ends came to 18 bases. CDR1 LNHDA and CDR2 SQIVND come from the germline V gene (reference sequence). The CDR3 totals 14 residues. The DNA for the CDR3 is TGTGCCAGTACCCTCCCATCCAGGGTCAACGAGCAGTACTTC. Its protein is CASTLPSRVNEQYF.

The CDR3 sequence: CASSIGGTGFQETQYF. DNA for the CDR3: TGTGCCAGTAGTATAGGAGGGACAGGATTTCAAGAGACCCAGTACTTC. The chain recombines TRBV19 with TRBJ2-5; TRBD1 matches 8 bases. Germline V gene data show CDR1 as LNHDA and CDR2 as SQIVND (reference sequence). This CDR3 is 16 amino acids long. V was pared by 1 base and J by 2 bases, with 6 bases of the junction left unmatched.